Listed here are 31 T cell receptor beta chains from one sample, sequenced in a study of long-term antiretroviral therapy in people with HIV. Sequencing used immunoSEQ v3.0 at survey level. Clones were read by immunoSEQ multiplex PCR, and TCRdb kept only the in-frame ones, dropping some. The sample shows approximately 33,000 clones, 70% to 90% of them seen only once. Sample: unsorted PBMCs, taken 0.8 years before starting antiretroviral therapy. These receptors originate from a man aged 18 to 30 with HIV.

The J gene is TRBJ1-2, the V gene TRBV7-8, with 7 bases lining up with TRBD1. Germline CDR1 reads SGHVS; CDR2 reads FQNEAQ. The CDR3 has 16 residues. V lost 1 base and J lost 3; bases outside the gene matches: 8. The CDR3 DNA is TGTGCCAGCAGCTTAGGGGACAGTGGGTCGGACTATGGCTACACCTTC. Translating it yields CASSLGDSGSDYGYTF.

The chain uses TRBV5-4 and TRBJ2-7, with D perhaps matching TRBD1 or TRBD2 (5 bases each). Per the germline V gene, CDR1 is SGHNT and CDR2 is YYREEE (reference sequence). CDR3 size: 14 residues. Trimming removed 1 base at V and 6 bases at J, with 14 bases between. Here the CDR3 reads CASSLWGTAAEQYF. DNA of the CDR3: TGTGCCAGCAGCTTGTGGGGGACCGCGGCCGAGCAGTACTTC.

The chain recombines TRBV6-4 with TRBJ1-2, with TRBD1 matching 9 bases. CDR1 is MRHNA, CDR2 SNTAGT, per germline. The CDR3 totals 14 residues. V lost 4 bases, J lost 7 bases, and 7 bases stayed unmatched. In nucleotides, the CDR3 is TGTGCCAGCAGTGCCGGGACAGGGAATAGTGGCTACACCTTC. This sequence encodes CASSAGTGNSGYTF.

The gene calls are TRBV29-1 and TRBJ2-7, with 8 bases lining up with TRBD1. J gave up 2 bases and V 4 bases, and 16 bases lay outside the gene matches. This CDR3 is built from 17 residues. The germline V gene encodes CDR1 SQVTM and CDR2 ANQGSEA. CDR3 nucleotide sequence: TGCAGCGTTGGGGTTCAACGATCGGACAGGGAAACCTACGAGCAGTACTTC. It translates to CSVGVQRSDRETYEQYF.

This clone was seen more than once but under ten times. The chain links TRBV5-1 to TRBJ1-3, with D hard to call. The CDR3 runs 15 residues. Germline V gives CDR1 SGHRS, CDR2 YFSETQ. Trimming shortened V by 4 bases and J by 0 bases, and 11 bases separated the two germline ends. The CDR3 reads CASSPRASSGNTIYF. The CDR3 bases are TGCGCCAGCAGCCCGCGGGCTTCCTCTGGAAACACCATATATTTT.

DNA of the CDR3: TGTGCCAGCAGCCAGCGGACAGGGGGGAATGAAAAACTGTTTTTT. It specifies CASSQRTGGNEKLFF. V gene TRBV14 combines with J gene TRBJ1-4; 10 positions agree with TRBD1. The CDR3 length is 15 residues. The V segment lost 3 bases and the J segment 5 bases; nucleotides outside the gene matches: 3. Germline V gives CDR1 SGHDN, CDR2 FVKESK.

The genes are TRBV30 and TRBJ2-2; 9 bases fit TRBD1. Germline assignment: CDR1 GTSNPN and CDR2 SVGIG (reference sequence). The CDR3 is 18 amino acids. Germline trimming cut 2 bases from V and 1 base from J; bases unmatched to any gene: 11. CDR3 sequence (DNA): TGTGCCTGGAGTACCTGGACAGGGGACCCTCAGAACACCGGGGAGCTGTTTTTT. It specifies CAWSTWTGDPQNTGELFF.

The gene calls are TRBV7-9 and TRBJ2-7, with a possible D match to TRBD1 (5 bases). Trimming shortened V by 2 bases and J by 3 bases, and 23 bases separated the two germline ends. CDR1 and CDR2 (germline): SEHNR, FQNEAQ (reference sequence). This CDR3 comprises 18 residues. CDR3 in DNA: TGTGCCAGCAGCTTACCCCTTCTAGACACCTACCAGGGCTACGAGCAGTACTTC. Amino acid sequence: CASSLPLLDTYQGYEQYF.

V gene TRBV9 combines with J gene TRBJ2-7, with D possibly matching TRBD1 (6 bases). Germline V gene data show CDR1 as SGDLS and CDR2 as YYNGEE. The CDR3 has 15 amino acids. V gave up 4 bases and J gave up 3 bases, with 17 bases separating them. CDR3 nucleotides: TGTGCCAGCAGCTCCGCCCCGGGACATGGCTACGAGCAGTACTTC. Translation: CASSSAPGHGYEQYF.

V usage is TRBV7-6 and J usage is TRBJ1-2; D uncertain. The CDR3 totals 14 residues. V was trimmed by 4 bases and J by 8 bases, leaving 17 bases between them. Germline-derived CDR1 and CDR2 are SGHVS and FNYEAQ. The CDR3 protein is CASSSSASPEGYTF. The CDR3 DNA is TGTGCCAGCAGCTCGAGCGCCAGCCCGGAAGGCTACACCTTC.

This rearrangement joins TRBV11-3 to TRBJ2-1; TRBD2 matches 7 bases. The CDR3 runs 15 residues. The germline gives CDR1 SGHNT, CDR2 YENEEA. The V gene end was trimmed by 4 bases and the J gene end by 10 bases; junction bases not matched to a gene: 13. The CDR3 coding sequence is TGTGCCAGCAGCTCCCCCGGGACTACTAAGGAGGAGCAGTTCTTC. This gives the protein CASSSPGTTKEEQFF.

This clone was seen a few times. The V call is TRBV6-1, the J call TRBJ2-1, with D unresolved. Per germline, CDR1 MNHNS and CDR2 SASEGT. Trimming pared 8 bases from V and 4 bases from J, leaving 15 bases between. CDR3 length: 14 amino acids. CDR3 amino acids: CASVRAQAYNEQFF. The CDR3 nucleotides read TGTGCCAGCGTCCGGGCCCAGGCATACAATGAGCAGTTCTTC.

The V call is TRBV5-1, the J call TRBJ1-1, with D possibly being TRBD1 (5 bases). Trimming took 4 bases from V and 1 from J, leaving 14 bases between them. The CDR3 extends over 15 amino acids. Germline values: CDR1 SGHRS, CDR2 YFSETQ. In DNA, the CDR3 is TGCGCCAGCAGCCCAAACTCGGGGCGGAACACTGAAGCTTTCTTT. Its translation: CASSPNSGRNTEAFF.

The chain recombines TRBV2 with TRBJ2-5, with D maybe TRBD2 (6 bases). The CDR3 covers 13 residues. V was trimmed by 6 bases and J by 3 bases, leaving 11 bases between them. CDR1 and CDR2 from the germline V gene are SNHLY and FYNNEI. CDR3 region: CASRAGSKETQYF. CDR3 coding DNA: TGTGCCAGCAGGGCGGGGTCCAAAGAGACCCAGTACTTC.

The chain carries TRBV7-3 and TRBJ2-1; 7 nucleotides align to TRBD2. Per germline, CDR1 SGHTA and CDR2 FQGTGA. This CDR3 is 15 amino acids long. V dropped 4 bases and J dropped 7; count of bases not matched to a gene: 10. The CDR3 nucleotides read TGTGCCAGCAGCTCCGCGGGAGACAAGAGGAATGAGCAGTTCTTC. It encodes CASSSAGDKRNEQFF.

The rearrangement uses TRBV19 and TRBJ1-5; D call uncertain. Germline-derived CDR1 and CDR2 are LNHDA and SQIVND (reference sequence). Trimming took 4 bases from V and 3 from J, leaving 10 bases between them. The CDR3 covers 14 residues. CDR3 residues: CASSKGGFNQPQHF. Written as DNA, the CDR3 is TGTGCCAGTAGTAAGGGAGGCTTCAATCAGCCCCAGCATTTT.

The chain has TRBV4-2 and TRBJ1-3; D is unclear. CDR1 and CDR2 from the germline V gene are LGHNA and YNFKEQ. Trimming took off 3 bases at V and 3 bases at J, with 15 bases between the two ends. There are 16 residues in the CDR3. Here the CDR3 reads CASSQEHLVRGNTIYF. DNA of the CDR3: TGTGCCAGCAGCCAGGAACACCTAGTCCGTGGAAACACCATATATTTT.

In its sample, this clone was seen once. The rearrangement links TRBV6-5 to TRBJ1-1; D not certain. Germline CDR1 MNHEY, CDR2 SVGAGI. The CDR3 runs 16 residues. The V gene lost 0 bases and the J gene lost 4 bases, with 15 bases spanning the gap. The CDR3 protein is CASSYSREELSTEAFF. DNA of the CDR3: TGTGCCAGCAGTTACTCGCGTGAGGAATTGTCCACTGAAGCTTTCTTT.

CDR3 sequence reads: CASSLELGAGAFF. The CDR3, as DNA: TGTGCCAGCAGCTTAGAATTGGGGGCCGGGGCTTTCTTT. The chain combines TRBV11-2 with TRBJ1-1, with D possibly matching TRBD1 (6 bases). The V gene lost 0 bases and the J gene lost 11 bases, with 13 bases spanning the gap. Germline lookup yields CDR1 SGHAT and CDR2 FQNNGV. The CDR3 extends over 13 amino acids.

The chain links TRBV19 to TRBJ1-1; no reliable D call. CDR3 length equals 13 residues. V gave up 3 bases and J gave up 8 bases, with 13 bases separating them. Germline V lookup: CDR1 LNHDA, CDR2 SQIVND (reference sequence). In DNA, the CDR3 is TGTGCCAGTAGTATCCCGGGCACGCCCGAAGCTTTCTTT. This encodes CASSIPGTPEAFF.

The chain links TRBV19 to TRBJ1-4, with D possibly being TRBD1 (6 bases). Looked up from germline, CDR1 is LNHDA and CDR2 is SQIVND (reference sequence). The CDR3 sequence is 16 residues long. V lost 5 bases to trimming and J lost 5 bases, with 18 bases between them. The chain's CDR3 is CASSLIPGQRNEKLFF. The CDR3 coding sequence is TGTGCCAGTAGTCTGATACCGGGACAAAGAAATGAAAAACTGTTTTTT. Variable domain in full (rest from reference TRBV19 and TRBJ1-4): DGGITQSPKYLFRKEGQNVTLSCEQNLNHDAMYWYRQDPGQGLRLIYYSQIVNDFQKGDIAEGYSVSREKKESFPLTVTSAQKNPTAFYLCASSLIPGQRNEKLFFGSGTQLSVL.

The genes are TRBV29-1 and TRBJ1-1, with TRBD1 identical over 10 bases. The CDR3 loop spans 14 amino acids. Germline V gene lookup returns CDR1 SQVTM and CDR2 ANQGSEA. V shed 7 bases and J 0 bases; nucleotides not matched to a gene: 5. CDR3 DNA sequence: TGCAGCGCCTCGGACAGGGGGATGAACACTGAAGCTTTCTTT. It is translated as CSASDRGMNTEAFF.

The genes are TRBV18 and TRBJ1-1; the D gene is possibly TRBD1 (5 bases). Trimming removed 11 bases from V and 3 bases from J, with 16 bases in between. The CDR3 covers 13 residues. Germline V CDR1 and CDR2: KGHSH, LQKENI. In DNA form, the CDR3 reads TGTGCCGGACGGGGGTTAGGGGACACTGAAGCTTTCTTT. Residues: CAGRGLGDTEAFF.

The chain carries TRBV9 and TRBJ1-2, with TRBD1 identical over 8 bases. Unmatched junction bases numbered 4, after V lost 3 bases and J lost 6 bases. The CDR3 sequence is 13 residues long. Germline V gene lookup returns CDR1 SGDLS and CDR2 YYNGEE. The CDR3 here is CASSANRGNGYTF. CDR3 DNA sequence: TGTGCCAGCAGCGCGAACAGGGGGAATGGCTACACCTTC.

This chain uses TRBV6-6 with TRBJ2-5; D may correspond to TRBD1 or TRBD2 (5 bases each). Germline CDR1 MNHNY, CDR2 SVGAGI (reference sequence). V was pared by 5 bases and J by 6 bases, with 13 bases between. The CDR3 consists of 13 residues. CDR3 DNA sequence: TGTGCCAGCAGTAGGGACCTGGAAAAGACCCAGTACTTC. Protein product: CASSRDLEKTQYF.

The rearrangement uses TRBV7-9 and TRBJ2-2; D remains ambiguous. V lost 11 bases to trimming and J lost 1 base, with 5 bases between them. This CDR3 region has 11 residues. Germline assignment: CDR1 SEHNR and CDR2 FQNEAQ (reference sequence). The CDR3 region is CALQNTGELFF. The CDR3 DNA sequence: TGTGCCTTACAGAACACCGGGGAGCTGTTTTTT.

The gene calls are TRBV5-1 and TRBJ2-7; the match to TRBD2 covers 8 bases. Germline CDR1 and CDR2: SGHRS and YFSETQ. The CDR3 contains 16 residues. V shed 3 bases, J shed 7 bases, and the junction held 15 bases outside the gene matches. This CDR3 reads CASSSPGGAGVGEQYF. The CDR3 coding sequence is TGCGCCAGCAGCTCCCCGGGAGGAGCGGGAGTAGGAGAGCAGTACTTC.

The gene calls are TRBV28 and TRBJ2-7; TRBD2 is a possible D gene (5 bases). The germline V gene encodes CDR1 MDHEN and CDR2 SYDVKM. The CDR3 runs to 16 residues. V gave up 4 bases and J gave up 5 bases, with 21 bases separating them. CDR3 nucleotides: TGTGCCAGCAGTTCCTATAATGTGGGAGCCCCCCACGAGCAGTACTTC. Protein product: CASSSYNVGAPHEQYF.

The gene calls are TRBV4-3 and TRBJ2-1, with D perhaps matching TRBD1 or TRBD2 (5 bases each). Per germline, CDR1 LGHNA and CDR2 YSLEER. V was trimmed by 0 bases and J by 5 bases, leaving 20 bases between them. The CDR3 length is 18 residues. CDR3 amino acids: CASSQETVAWDPNNEQFF. The CDR3 DNA is TGCGCCAGCAGCCAAGAAACGGTAGCGTGGGACCCAAACAATGAGCAGTTCTTC.

This clone was observed a single time. The CDR3 region has the DNA TGCGCCAGCAGTCAACCTGACAGGAACTCCTACGAGCAGTACTTC. The encoded protein is CASSQPDRNSYEQYF. The V call is TRBV23-1, the J call TRBJ2-7, with D perhaps TRBD1 (6 bases). TRBV23-1 is noted as an ORF with a role that remains uncertain. V gave up 2 bases and J gave up 0 bases, with 11 bases separating them. This CDR3 is built from 15 residues.

The chain combines TRBV7-8 with TRBJ2-7; the D call may be TRBD1 or TRBD2 (5 bases each). V lost 5 bases to trimming and J lost 4 bases, with 21 bases between them. The V gene's germline CDR1 is SGHVS and CDR2 FQNEAQ. The CDR3 consists of 16 residues. CDR3 amino acids: CASSPLAGTTTYEQYF. DNA of the CDR3: TGTGCCAGCAGCCCTCTTGCCGGGACGACGACTTACGAGCAGTACTTC. The full variable domain, rest sourced from reference TRBV7-8 and TRBJ2-7, is GAGVSQSPRYKVAKRGQDVALRCDPISGHVSLFWYQQALGQGPEFLTYFQNEAQLDKSGLPSDRFFAERPEGSVSTLKIQRTQQEDSAVYLCASSPLAGTTTYEQYFGPGTRLTVT.